This T cell receptor beta chain was recorded in a study of neurological immune-mediated disorders. Whole-study results and caveats: HTLV-1-associated myelopathy showed the most TCR clonal expansion; multiple sclerosis the least, below healthy controls.

In this sample, this clonotype turned up many times. Its matching antigen is unknown. One junction end disagrees with the germline gene, perhaps due to a read error. The making of cDNA relied on 5'RACE with 10-nucleotide random UMIs. TCRdb re-called the 5' RACE reads with MiXCR, one entry per CDR3 protein. The sample lists roughly 80,000 distinct CDR3 sequences; 9.4% were seen once. The sequencing sample was made of PBMCs. The origin of this receptor is a man in his forties or fifties in good health.

This CDR3 is CASSLSTGNQPQHF. The CDR3 nucleotides are TGTGCCAGCAGTCTATCTACGGGGAATCAGCCCCAGCATTTT. The chain has TRBV27 and TRBJ1-5; D is uncertain. Germline CDR1 and CDR2: MNHEY and SMNVEV (reference sequence). This CDR3 has 14 residues.